The rows below give T cell receptor beta chains drawn from one sample of a study of shared clonotypes between healthy human individuals. TCRdb's table, derived via immunoSEQ multiplex PCR, lists solely in-frame clones and lacks some. The sample consists of millions of clones, more than 85% of them appearing once. The sequenced material came from naive CD4+ T cells from PBMCs. These receptors originate from a man aged 18-30 years in good health. Some clones in this sample may be carry-over from other donors' samples. The conserved cysteine and the conserved F or W are not part of the CDR3 here. A D gene is named only where the DNA matches it firmly.

d_call v_call cdr3_aa
TRBD2 TRBV28 ASSLLSGGSSDTQY
. TRBV10-1 ASKRTVQETQY
. TRBV2 ASRRSPRGEKLF
TRBD2 TRBV27 ASSFGRDSYEQY
. TRBV9 ASSSLRDDGYT
TRBD1 TRBV28 ASRPGGENEKLF
. TRBV28 ASNKVNTEAF
. TRBV7-9 ASALRAQSSYEQY
. TRBV6-1 ASSEAHSLNTIY
. TRBV7-8 ASSLLSGRSYNEQF
TRBD2 TRBV7-2 ASSQAGGWETQY
. TRBV30 AWSDGEASTDTQY
TRBD1 TRBV7-2 ASSLEQGALNTEAF
TRBD1 TRBV28 ASSSPTGGYEKLF
TRBD2 TRBV7-2 ASSKAGGSYEQF
. TRBV29-1 SGDPGDEQF
. TRBV2 ASSLPTEKKRVY
. TRBV10-3 AISTNRAGNTIY
. TRBV7-9 ASSPYGDNGYGYT
TRBD1 TRBV5-1 ASSLAGLRRRQGRDNEKLF
. TRBV7-8 ASSLVTGYSYEQY
TRBD1 TRBV4-2 ASSQYRGRNEKLF
. TRBV5-1 ASSLDGATQY
. TRBV21-1 ASSKGTFRAGSYEQY
. TRBV7-3 ASSGGVQETQY
TRBD1 TRBV30 AWSAPGQGLFLLI
TRBD2 TRBV4-1 ASSQGSGSRNEQF